This is a list of T cell receptor beta chains from one sample in a study of blood T cells in healthy people across ages. TCRdb reanalysed the 5' RACE reads using MiXCR and keeps one entry per CDR3 protein. This sample carries around 1.1 million distinct CDR3 sequences, 35% to 45% of them seen once, and the ten largest clones take around 12%. The sample comprised blood. Receptor source: a man aged 18 to 30 in good health. CDR3s include the opening cysteine and the closing phenylalanine or tryptophan. Each record gives: D gene, J gene, V gene, clone size, CDR3 DNA, CDR3 protein. The D gene is left open where the match is weak. Only some rows state a clone size, as once, few, many or a class for expanded clones.

NA | TRBJ2-3 | TRBV7-2 | NA | TGTACCAGCAGCGACGACAGAAGCACAGATACGCAGTATTTT | CTSSDDRSTDTQYF
NA | TRBJ1-1 | TRBV5-1 | once | TGCGCCAGCAGCCGAAAAGATGACACTGAAGCTTTCTTT | CASSRKDDTEAFF
TRBD1 | TRBJ2-4 | TRBV7-9 | few | TGTGCCAGCACCCTGTTGACAGGGGGCTTAAACATTCAGTACTTC | CASTLLTGGLNIQYF
NA | TRBJ1-2 | TRBV21-1 | NA | TGTGCCAGCAGCCCCCTGGGGGGGGGGCAGGGCTATGGCTACACCTTC | CASSPLGGGQGYGYTF
NA | TRBJ2-5 | TRBV13 | NA | TGTGCCAGCACAAAGGGCGAAGAGACCCAGTACTTC | CASTKGEETQYF
NA | TRBJ1-1 | TRBV6-1 | few | TGTGCCAGCAGTACCTTCACCGGGACGCGAAGTAAGAACACTGAAGCTTTCTTT | CASSTFTGTRSKNTEAFF
TRBD1 | TRBJ1-5 | TRBV20-1 | NA | TGCAGTGCTGGACAGGGCAATCAGCCCCAGCATTTT | CSAGQGNQPQHF
NA | TRBJ1-3 | TRBV7-2 | NA | TGTGCCAGCAGCACCGCCGGACTGAACTCTGGAAACACCATATATTTT | CASSTAGLNSGNTIYF
TRBD2 | TRBJ2-1 | TRBV4-1 | NA | TGCGCCAGCAGCCAAGATAGGCTAGCGGGGGCCGACTACAATGAGCAGTTCTTC | CASSQDRLAGADYNEQFF
NA | TRBJ1-1 | TRBV7-9 | few | TGTGCCAGCAGATACGGTGGGGCAGGGGTCACTGAAGCTTTCTTT | CASRYGGAGVTEAFF
NA | TRBJ2-7 | TRBV29-1 | few | TGCAGCGTTGGAAGAGGTGGGACCAAAAAGGTATACAATGAGCAGTACTTC | CSVGRGGTKKVYNEQYF
TRBD1 | TRBJ1-4 | TRBV6-2/TRBV6-3 | NA | TGTGCCAGCAGTTACACAGCAGGGGGCCCTGGAGAAAAACTGTTTTTT | CASSYTAGGPGEKLFF
TRBD1 | TRBJ1-2 | TRBV20-1 | few | TGCAGTGCCAGGGACAGTCAAGTGTCTAACTATGGCTACACCTTC | CSARDSQVSNYGYTF
TRBD1 | TRBJ1-1 | TRBV12-3/TRBV12-4 | few | TGTGCCAGCAGGGGACAGGAAGCTTTCTTT | CASRGQEAFF
NA | TRBJ2-1 | TRBV4-3 | many | TGCGCCAGCAGCCAAGATCCCGCTGGGACGGATTTCTACAATGAGCAGTTCTTC | CASSQDPAGTDFYNEQFF
NA | TRBJ2-3 | TRBV27 | few | TGTGCCAGCAGTTTTGCCAGGGGACACACTAGCACAGATACGCAGTATTTT | CASSFARGHTSTDTQYF
TRBD1 | TRBJ2-7 | TRBV6-2/TRBV6-3 | NA | TGTGCCAGCAGTTACTCGACAGGGACCTACGAGCAGTACTTC | CASSYSTGTYEQYF
NA | TRBJ2-3 | TRBV5-1 | NA | TGCGCCAGCAATCCATCCGGGGGCACAGATACGCAGTATTTT | CASNPSGGTDTQYF
NA | TRBJ1-1 | TRBV12-3/TRBV12-4 | NA | TGTGCCAGCAGCGCGATACAGAACACTGAAGCTTTCTTT | CASSAIQNTEAFF
NA | TRBJ1-2 | TRBV12-3/TRBV12-4 | few | TGTGCCAGCAGTGCCCACGGGCAACGCGGCTACACCTTC | CASSAHGQRGYTF
NA | TRBJ1-1 | TRBV7-9 | NA | TGTGCCAGCAGCTGCCTCGAAGGGACTGAAGCTTTCTTT | CASSCLEGTEAFF
TRBD1 | TRBJ1-1 | TRBV12-3/TRBV12-4 | NA | TGTGCCAGCAGGTTTGGGACAGGGGGCCGGATGGGGGGTGAAGCTTTCTTT | CASRFGTGGRMGGEAFF